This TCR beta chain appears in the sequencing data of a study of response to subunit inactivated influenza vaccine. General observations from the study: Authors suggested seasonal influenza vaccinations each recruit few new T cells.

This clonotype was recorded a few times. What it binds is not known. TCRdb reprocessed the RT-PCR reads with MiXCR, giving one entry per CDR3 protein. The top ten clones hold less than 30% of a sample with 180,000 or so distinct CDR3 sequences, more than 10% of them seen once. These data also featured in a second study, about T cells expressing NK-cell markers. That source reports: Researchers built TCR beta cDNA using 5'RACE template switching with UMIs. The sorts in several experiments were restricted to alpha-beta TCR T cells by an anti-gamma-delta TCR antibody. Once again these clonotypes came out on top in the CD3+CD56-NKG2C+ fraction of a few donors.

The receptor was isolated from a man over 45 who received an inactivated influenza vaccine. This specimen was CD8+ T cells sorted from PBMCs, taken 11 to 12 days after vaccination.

Here the CDR3 reads CASSLSGGGYGYTF. The CDR3 DNA reads TGTGCCAGCAGCTTATCAGGGGGCGGCTATGGCTACACCTTC. The chain employs TRBV7-9 and TRBJ1-2; 8 positions agree with TRBD1. From germline, CDR1 is SEHNR and CDR2 FQNEAQ (reference sequence). Germline trimming cut 2 bases from V and 4 bases from J; bases unmatched to any gene: 3. The CDR3 runs 14 residues.